This note documents a single T cell receptor (beta chain) sequence. The antigen remains unidentified. Sequencing of cultured CD4+ T cell DNA used the Oncomine TCR Beta short-read assay. A single record per CDR3 protein comes from TCRdb applying MiXCR to the PCR reads. Of some 3,300 distinct CDR3 sequences listed, approximately 49% are singletons. The source of the sample is a study of vaccination and CD4 T cells after COVID-19. Looking at the study overall: Cultures acting as controls obtained a CEFX pool, an HIV-1 Nef pool, or no peptide.

The CDR3 covers 13 residues. CDR1 and CDR2 from the germline V gene are MNHEY and SVGEGT. J gave up 7 bases and V 2 bases, and 1 base lay outside the gene matches. This sample's treatment: approximately 9-day PBMC culture with coronavirus spike peptide pools or control peptides (ViraFEST assay). The rearrangement joins TRBV6-2 or TRBV6-3 to TRBJ1-5; 8 bases are shared with TRBD1. This clonotype was obtained from a human donor who had recovered from COVID-19. The sample comprised CD4+ T cells from blood, cultured in vitro. CDR3 in DNA: TGTGCCAGCAGTTACGGGACAGGACAGCCCCAGCATTTT. This gives the protein CASSYGTGQPQHF.